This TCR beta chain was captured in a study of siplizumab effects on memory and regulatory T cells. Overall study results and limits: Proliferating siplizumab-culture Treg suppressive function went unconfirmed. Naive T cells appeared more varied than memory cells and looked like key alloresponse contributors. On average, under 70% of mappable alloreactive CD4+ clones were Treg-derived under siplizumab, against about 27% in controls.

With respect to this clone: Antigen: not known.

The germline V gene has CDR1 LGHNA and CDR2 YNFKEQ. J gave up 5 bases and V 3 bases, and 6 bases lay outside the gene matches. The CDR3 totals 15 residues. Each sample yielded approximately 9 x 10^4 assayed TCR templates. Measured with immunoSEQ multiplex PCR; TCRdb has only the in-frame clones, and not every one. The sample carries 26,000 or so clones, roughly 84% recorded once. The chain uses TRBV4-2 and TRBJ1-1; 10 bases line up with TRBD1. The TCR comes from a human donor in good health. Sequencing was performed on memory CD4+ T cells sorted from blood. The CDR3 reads CASSHPGQGRTEAFF. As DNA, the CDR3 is TGTGCCAGCAGCCACCCGGGACAGGGGAGGACTGAAGCTTTCTTT.